This entry is about one T cell receptor (beta chain). Its specificity is not known. This CDR3 is 15 amino acids long. V lost 1 base and J lost 3; bases outside the gene matches: 4. The germline gives CDR1 SGHNT, CDR2 YENEEA. Preparing the TCRbeta library involved the use of unique molecular identifiers. A single record per CDR3 protein comes from TCRdb applying MiXCR to the PCR reads. The sample has some 460,000 distinct CDR3 sequences; around 15% are singletons. The data derive from a study of T-cell reconstitution after alpha-beta-depleted transplantation in children. General study results and limits: The high TCRbeta diversity at day 60 in some patients came from surviving recipient T cells and thymic progenitors. In patients about two months after transplant, alpha-beta T cells reportedly arose from several hundred expanded graft clones. By one year post-transplant, T-cell counts and diversity largely arose from T cells that were newly produced.

The chain combines TRBV11-3 with TRBJ2-7, with 9 positions matching TRBD1. The source material was PBMCs, mostly from graft donor cells, sampled 360 days after TCRalphabeta/CD19-depleted stem cell transplant. This clonotype originated in a boy under three years old who had a stem cell transplant for Wiskott-Aldrich syndrome, so the T cells may come from the graft donor. CDR3 sequence: CASSLAGTGNYEQYF. CDR3 nucleotide sequence: TGTGCCAGCAGCTTAGCAGGGACAGGGAACTACGAGCAGTACTTC.